This is a list of T cell receptor beta chains from one sample in a study of early T cells in non-severe SARS-CoV-2 infection. TCRdb reanalysed the 5' RACE reads using MiXCR and keeps one entry per CDR3 protein. The profile shows some 53,000 distinct CDR3 sequences, 6.5% to 9% of them singletons. Sequences were obtained from whole blood. These TCRs come from an adult who was a healthcare worker with PCR-confirmed SARS-CoV-2 infection or an uninfected control (not recorded which). Both conserved end residues are part of each CDR3. The order of the fields is V gene, CDR3 protein.

TRBV7-2	CASSAPSGSDEQFF
TRBV7-9	CASSPRTANTGELFF
TRBV7-9	CASSLVGGYQETQYF
TRBV9	CASSQDPRLGTDEETQYF
TRBV20-1	CSASISHGRRNTEAFF
TRBV6-5	CATHQGLYSNQPQHF
TRBV11-2	CASSLVGTNEKLFF
TRBV7-9	CASSPISRQTISYEQYF
TRBV20-1	CSAREGGNTDTQYF
TRBV11-3	CASTAGQGHNEQFF
TRBV6-2/TRBV6-3	CASSYVGSTEAFF
TRBV20-1	CSARGGHRNSPLHF
TRBV5-6	CASSATGKSSYEQYF
TRBV20-1	CSASEGGYEQYF
TRBV28	CASSPYYNEQFF
TRBV20-1	CSAREAGWGTQYF
TRBV20-1	CSARLYHTDTQYF
TRBV10-3	CAISDVRDGYGYTF
TRBV7-2	CASSAPLREQYF
TRBV5-1	CASSLGGGNEQYF